The sequence of this T cell receptor beta chain was determined in a study of PD-1 blockade in mismatch repair-deficient tumors. Study results and caveats: Rapid post-treatment expansion, then contraction, generally preceding radiologic response, marked tumor-resident clones.

Germline CDR1 and CDR2: SGHTS and YDEGEE. This CDR3 region has 13 residues. The V end lost 2 bases, the J end lost 6 bases, and 9 bases lay between the germline ends. Mismatch repair deficiency was confirmed in all patients, by PCR or immunohistochemistry. The protocol was immunoSEQ multiplex PCR, while the TCRdb copy is restricted to in-frame clones and leaves out a portion. The sample has about 51,000 clones, roughly 80% seen once. Of note for this clone: What it binds is not known.

The receptor comes from an adult with mismatch repair-deficient cancer. This sequence joins TRBV5-8 and TRBJ2-1, with D uncertain. The sample in question was peripheral blood, obtained 4 weeks after starting pembrolizumab. CDR3 sequence reads: CASSFVRINEQFF. The CDR3 DNA is TGTGCCAGCAGCTTTGTTAGAATCAATGAGCAGTTCTTC.